The next 8 T cell receptor beta chains were all read from a single sample in a study of T cell repertoires in cytomegalovirus infection. MiXCR, applied by TCRdb to the reads, yields one record per CDR3 protein. Among 400,000 to 600,000 distinct CDR3 sequences listed, about 44% were seen once. The antigens these receptors bind are not known. Source: cultured PBMCs, taken from culture after CMV antigen stimulation. The origin of the receptors is a human donor in good health (CMV status not recorded). Some clones in this sample may be carry-over from other donors' samples.

This sequence joins TRBV2 and TRBJ2-5; 12 nucleotides match TRBD2. This CDR3 region has 15 residues. V dropped 6 bases and J dropped 5; count of bases not matched to a gene: 7. Germline V gene sequence: CDR1 SNHLY, CDR2 FYNNEI. The CDR3 reads CASSLTSGGIETQYF. CDR3 nucleotides: TGTGCCAGCAGCCTAACTAGCGGGGGGATCGAGACCCAGTACTTC.

The chain has TRBV27 and TRBJ1-2; D call uncertain. Per the germline V gene, CDR1 is MNHEY and CDR2 is SMNVEV (reference sequence). The CDR3 totals 12 residues. V was trimmed by 6 bases and J by 5 bases, leaving 10 bases between them. The CDR3 sequence: CASRNGKYGYTF. In nucleotides, the CDR3 is TGTGCCAGCAGAAACGGGAAGTATGGCTACACCTTC.

Only one count was recorded for this clonotype. The chain links TRBV6-5 to TRBJ1-1; possible D gene TRBD1, 6 bases. The CDR3 is 18 residues long. V dropped 10 bases and J dropped 0 bases, with 27 bases sitting between them. Per the germline V gene, CDR1 is MNHEY and CDR2 is SVGAGI. Here the CDR3 reads CATSRGQMPGTMNTEAFF. The CDR3 nucleotides read TGTGCCACTTCTCGTGGACAGATGCCAGGGACCATGAACACTGAAGCTTTCTTT.

The chain recombines TRBV20-1 with TRBJ1-2; unclear D gene. Deletions cut 1 base from V and 5 bases from J, with 8 bases between. The germline CDR1 and CDR2 sequences are DFQATT and SNEGSKA (reference sequence). The CDR3 sequence is 12 residues long. The CDR3 DNA reads as TGCAGTGCTAGAGTTGGGAGTTATGGCTACACCTTC. Translated, it gives CSARVGSYGYTF.

This chain connects TRBV11-2 to TRBJ2-7; either TRBD1 or TRBD2 may supply D (6 bases each). This CDR3 has 13 residues. Trimming cost V 5 bases and J 6 bases, with 14 bases left between them. The V gene's germline CDR1 is SGHAT and CDR2 FQNNGV. CDR3 in DNA: TGTGCCAGCAGCCCATCGGGGGCTAGCGAGCAGTACTTC. Its translation is CASSPSGASEQYF.

CDR3: CASSLRGRYEQYF. CDR3 DNA sequence: TGTGCCAGCAGTCTGAGAGGGCGCTACGAGCAGTACTTC. This chain connects TRBV2 to TRBJ2-7; a possible D gene is TRBD2 (5 bases). V was shortened by 5 bases and J by 3 bases, with 11 bases between the two germline ends. The CDR3 is 13 amino acids. CDR1 is SNHLY and CDR2 is FYNNEI in the germline V gene. Based on the CDR3 plus reference TRBV2 and TRBJ2-7, the full variable domain is EPEVTQTPSHQVTQMGQEVILRCVPISNHLYFYWYRQILGQKVEFLVSFYNNEISEKSEIFDDQFSVERPDGSNFTLKIRSTKLEDSAMYFCASSLRGRYEQYFGPGTRLTVT.

The chain couples TRBV19 to TRBJ2-2; D may be TRBD2 (5 bases). The ends were cut back, 11 bases at V and 7 bases at J, with 14 bases in the middle. Germline assignment: CDR1 LNHDA and CDR2 SQIVND (reference sequence). The CDR3 sequence is 12 residues long. CDR3 DNA: TGTGCCGCGAGGGCCAAGATCGGGGAGCTGTTTTTT. Residues: CAARAKIGELFF.

The rearrangement joins TRBV7-2 to TRBJ2-2; no firm D call. Trimming took 1 base from V and 3 from J, leaving 6 bases between them. Germline V gene data show CDR1 as SGHTA and CDR2 as FQGNSA. The CDR3 has 14 amino acids. The CDR3 loop is CASSLGIYTGELFF. As DNA, the CDR3 is TGTGCCAGCAGCTTAGGTATTTACACCGGGGAGCTGTTTTTT.